The 19 T cell receptor beta chains reported below all come from one sample, sequenced in a study of T cell changes during pregnancy in multiple sclerosis. Using immunoSEQ multiplex PCR, the repertoire was profiled, and TCRdb retains in-frame clones only, with some absent. The repertoire holds some 53,000 clones, with approximately 92% as singletons. This sample comprised CD4+ T cells from peripheral blood mononuclear cells, obtained in the third trimester of pregnancy. Source of these receptors: a female donor with multiple sclerosis, enrolled in a pregnancy study.

The genes are TRBV5-1 and TRBJ2-3, with 8 positions matching TRBD1. The junction had 10 bases not matched to a gene; V was cut back by 5 bases and J by 5 bases. Germline V gives CDR1 SGHRS, CDR2 YFSETQ. This CDR3 region has 15 residues. The CDR3 nucleotides are TGCGCCAGCAGACGGGGCCAGGGGGCTGGAGATACGCAGTATTTT. It specifies CASRRGQGAGDTQYF.

This chain uses TRBV5-1 with TRBJ2-7; 7 bases agree with TRBD2. J lost 1 base, V lost 5 bases, and 3 bases had no gene match. The CDR3 consists of 13 residues. In germline, CDR1 is SGHRS, CDR2 YFSETQ. The CDR3, as DNA: TGCGCCAGCAGGAGGGGAGGGTCCTACGAGCAGTACTTC. Translating gives CASRRGGSYEQYF. The full variable domain, rest sourced from reference TRBV5-1 and TRBJ2-7, is KAGVTQTPRYLIKTRGQQVTLSCSPISGHRSVSWYQQTPGQGLQFLFEYFSETQRNKGNFPGRFSGRQFSNSRSEMNVSTLELGDSALYLCASRRGGSYEQYFGPGTRLTVT.

The count of this clone is one. The chain uses TRBV5-1 and TRBJ1-3; 12 nucleotides match TRBD1. CDR1 SGHRS and CDR2 YFSETQ come from the germline V gene. V trimming: 0 bases; J trimming: 4 bases; junction bases outside the gene matches: 2. This CDR3 is 16 amino acids long. CDR3 loop: CASSLDGTGGGNTIYF. The DNA for the CDR3 is TGCGCCAGCAGCTTGGATGGGACAGGGGGCGGAAACACCATATATTTT.

In DNA, the CDR3 is TGTGCCAGTAGTCCTCGACAGGGAACCTACGAGCAGTACTTC. This sequence encodes CASSPRQGTYEQYF. The rearrangement uses TRBV19 and TRBJ2-7, with 7 nucleotides matching TRBD1. This CDR3 has 14 residues. V was clipped by 5 bases and J by 2 bases; unmatched bases: 6. In germline, CDR1 is LNHDA, CDR2 SQIVND (reference sequence).

This rearrangement joins TRBV5-1 to TRBJ1-4; the D gene is possibly TRBD1 (6 bases). Deletions cut 1 base from V and 8 bases from J, with 12 bases between. CDR1 is SGHRS and CDR2 is YFSETQ in the germline V gene. The CDR3 is 14 amino acids. CDR3 sequence (DNA): TGCGCCAGCAGCTTGCAGGGGTGGGACGAAAAACTGTTTTTT. Protein product: CASSLQGWDEKLFF. Supplemented by reference TRBV5-1 and TRBJ1-4, the full variable domain reads KAGVTQTPRYLIKTRGQQVTLSCSPISGHRSVSWYQQTPGQGLQFLFEYFSETQRNKGNFPGRFSGRQFSNSRSEMNVSTLELGDSALYLCASSLQGWDEKLFFGSGTQLSVL.

This clone appeared once. V usage is TRBV5-6 and J usage is TRBJ1-2; TRBD1 might be the D (6 bases). Germline V lookup: CDR1 SGHDT, CDR2 YYEEEE. This CDR3 is built from 14 residues. Deletions cut 0 bases from V and 8 bases from J, with 14 bases between. In nucleotides, the CDR3 is TGTGCCAGCAGCTTGGTAACAGGGCCTTGGGGCTACACCTTC. Translation gives CASSLVTGPWGYTF.

V gene TRBV9 combines with J gene TRBJ2-3; 7 nucleotides match TRBD1. Per germline, CDR1 SGDLS and CDR2 YYNGEE. J lost 2 bases, V lost 4 bases, and 10 bases had no gene match. The CDR3 extends over 16 amino acids. CDR3 region: CASSKTGNEITDTQYF. The DNA for the CDR3 is TGTGCCAGCAGCAAGACAGGGAATGAGATCACAGATACGCAGTATTTT. The whole variable domain, remainder taken from reference TRBV9 and TRBJ2-3, is DSGVTQTPKHLITATGQRVTLRCSPRSGDLSVYWYQQSLDQGLQFLIQYYNGEERAKGNILERFSAQQFPDLHSELNLSSLELGDSALYFCASSKTGNEITDTQYFGPGTRLTVL.

Here the CDR3 DNA reads TGTGCCAGCAGCGCCGCAGGGGGCGCCTTCTCTGGCTACACCTTC. It encodes CASSAAGGAFSGYTF. The chain links TRBV13 to TRBJ1-2; 8 bases fit TRBD1. The germline gives CDR1 PRHDT, CDR2 FYEKMQ (reference sequence). CDR3 size: 15 residues. The junction had 12 bases not matched to a gene; V was cut back by 5 bases and J by 7 bases.

The chain couples TRBV6-1 to TRBJ2-2; D remains ambiguous. The CDR3 consists of 15 residues. Germline-derived CDR1 and CDR2 are MNHNS and SASEGT. Deletions cut 5 bases from V and 4 bases from J, with 14 bases between. The CDR3, as DNA: TGTGCCAGCAGTCTATTTATCACTACCACCGGGGAGCTGTTTTTT. Protein product: CASSLFITTTGELFF.

The chain couples TRBV5-6 to TRBJ2-5; 12 bases line up with TRBD2. Germline V gene sequence: CDR1 SGHDT, CDR2 YYEEEE. Trimming took 3 bases from V and 5 from J; bases not matched to a gene: 8. The CDR3 loop spans 16 amino acids. The CDR3 region is CASSYLAGGDSETQYF. The CDR3 nucleotides are TGTGCCAGCAGCTATCTAGCGGGAGGGGACTCTGAGACCCAGTACTTC.

The chain couples TRBV7-9 to TRBJ1-2, with D uncertain. This CDR3 has 15 residues. Germline CDR1 reads SEHNR; CDR2 reads FQNEAQ (reference sequence). The germline V and J ends were trimmed by 5 bases and 8 bases, with 21 bases remaining between them. The CDR3 reads CASSLNPTNSAGYTF. In DNA form, the CDR3 reads TGTGCCAGCAGCCTCAACCCGACCAACAGTGCCGGCTACACCTTC.

The chain has TRBV19 and TRBJ1-1, with 7 positions matching TRBD1. The CDR3 is 16 residues long. Trimming cost V 6 bases and J 4 bases; bases outside gene matches: 14. Germline V CDR1 and CDR2: LNHDA, SQIVND (reference sequence). CDR3 in DNA: TGTGCCAGTAGCGGGCAGGGGGGTTATGTGGGCACTGAAGCTTTCTTT. Amino acid sequence: CASSGQGGYVGTEAFF. The full variable domain, rest sourced from reference TRBV19 and TRBJ1-1, is DGGITQSPKYLFRKEGQNVTLSCEQNLNHDAMYWYRQDPGQGLRLIYYSQIVNDFQKGDIAEGYSVSREKKESFPLTVTSAQKNPTAFYLCASSGQGGYVGTEAFFGQGTRLTVV.

This clone was found a few times. The chain couples TRBV7-2 to TRBJ1-4; the D is unclear. The CDR3 loop spans 13 amino acids. The V end lost 0 bases, the J end lost 3 bases, and 2 bases lay between the germline ends. CDR1 is SGHTA and CDR2 is FQGNSA in the germline V gene. For the CDR3, the DNA is TGTGCCAGCAGCTTAGCCGCTAATGAAAAACTGTTTTTT. Amino acid sequence: CASSLAANEKLFF.

The chain joins TRBV5-4 to TRBJ2-3; maybe TRBD2 (6 bases). Trimming pared 0 bases from V and 1 base from J, leaving 9 bases between. The CDR3 length is 15 residues. Germline CDR1 reads SGHNT; CDR2 reads YYREEE (reference sequence). The CDR3 nucleotides read TGTGCCAGCAGCTTGGCTAGCGTTGGCACAGATACGCAGTATTTT. Its translation: CASSLASVGTDTQYF. Drawing the rest from reference TRBV5-4 and TRBJ2-3, the complete variable domain is ETGVTQSPTHLIKTRGQQVTLRCSSQSGHNTVSWYQQALGQGPQFIFQYYREEENGRGNFPPRFSGLQFPNYSSELNVNALELDDSALYLCASSLASVGTDTQYFGPGTRLTVL.

In the case of this clone: Sequence at one end of the junction differs from germline and may be a read error. The chain carries TRBV7-3 and TRBJ2-2; 10 nucleotides agree with TRBD1. The CDR3 runs 16 residues. Germline V CDR1 and CDR2: SGHTA, FQGTGA. The CDR3 region is CASSLTGGLNNGELFF. The CDR3 nucleotides read TGTGCCAGCAGCTTGACAGGGGGCCTCAACAACGGGGAGCTGTTTTTT.

This chain joins TRBV5-6 and TRBJ1-2, with TRBD1 matching over 8 bases. Germline V gene data show CDR1 as SGHDT and CDR2 as YYEEEE. This CDR3 is built from 16 residues. V was pared by 3 bases and J by 0 bases, with 7 bases of the junction left unmatched. CDR3 DNA sequence: TGTGCCAGCAGCTGGGGGACAGGCTCAGCTAACTATGGCTACACCTTC. Translating gives CASSWGTGSANYGYTF.

This clone was observed once. This chain uses TRBV5-4 with TRBJ2-1; D perhaps matches TRBD2 (5 bases). Per the germline V gene, CDR1 is SGHNT and CDR2 is YYREEE (reference sequence). The V end was cut by 5 bases, the J end by 0 bases, with 9 bases between. This CDR3 has 14 amino acids. CDR3 sequence (DNA): TGTGCCAGCAGAAAAGGGAGCTCCTACAATGAGCAGTTCTTC. Translating it yields CASRKGSSYNEQFF. Supplemented by reference TRBV5-4 and TRBJ2-1, the full variable domain reads ETGVTQSPTHLIKTRGQQVTLRCSSQSGHNTVSWYQQALGQGPQFIFQYYREEENGRGNFPPRFSGLQFPNYSSELNVNALELDDSALYLCASRKGSSYNEQFFGPGTRLTVL.

The sample holds one count of this clone. V is TRBV7-2 and J is TRBJ2-7, with TRBD1 as a possible D gene (5 bases). Trimming took off 5 bases at V and 1 base at J, with 12 bases between the two ends. This CDR3 has 14 residues. Germline loops: CDR1 SGHTA, CDR2 FQGNSA. CDR3 loop: CASSPQSGSYEQYF. Here the CDR3 DNA reads TGTGCCAGCAGCCCGCAATCAGGGTCCTACGAGCAGTACTTC.

The V and J genes are TRBV2 and TRBJ2-7; 8 bases align to TRBD1. The CDR3 is made up of 14 amino acids. Germline CDR1 reads SNHLY; CDR2 reads FYNNEI. J lost 2 bases, V lost 6 bases, and 6 bases had no gene match. The CDR3, as DNA: TGTGCCAGCAGGAGTGGACAGGGTACCTACGAGCAGTACTTC. This encodes CASRSGQGTYEQYF.